These T cell receptor beta chains were read from a single sample in a study of T cell repertoires in cytomegalovirus infection. Their antigens are not known. TCRdb redid the calling of the reads with MiXCR, one entry per CDR3 protein. Among about 920,000 distinct CDR3 sequences listed, approximately 30% were seen once. Sequencing was performed on cultured CD8+ T cells from PBMCs, taken from culture after CMV antigen stimulation. The receptors were sampled from a human donor in good health (CMV status not recorded). Some clones in this sample may be carry-over from other donors' samples. Both conserved end residues are part of each CDR3. Each record gives: D gene, clone size, J gene, V gene, CDR3 DNA, CDR3 protein. A D gene is named only where the DNA matches it firmly. Expanded clones are given a class, and other clones once, few, many or no size at all.

D gene: TRBD1; clone size: -; J gene: TRBJ1-2; V gene: TRBV6-2/TRBV6-3; CDR3 DNA: TGTGCCAGCAGCCCTCGACAGGGCCGGCACTATGGCTACACCTTC; CDR3 protein: CASSPRQGRHYGYTF
D gene: -; clone size: -; J gene: TRBJ1-2; V gene: TRBV15; CDR3 DNA: TGTGCCACCAGCAGAGATAAGGAGCTCTACTTAGGCGGCTACACCTTC; CDR3 protein: CATSRDKELYLGGYTF
D gene: TRBD1; clone size: many; J gene: TRBJ1-1; V gene: TRBV7-2; CDR3 DNA: TGTGCCAGCAGCTTAGACGCCCGCGGAAGTTCAGGGGGAGTTATAGCTTTCTTT; CDR3 protein: CASSLDARGSSGGVIAFF
D gene: -; clone size: -; J gene: TRBJ2-1; V gene: TRBV20-1; CDR3 DNA: TGCAGTGCCCGAGCCCGGGCCTCGGTTAATGAGCAGTTCTTC; CDR3 protein: CSARARASVNEQFF
D gene: -; clone size: -; J gene: TRBJ2-3; V gene: TRBV27; CDR3 DNA: TGTGCCAGCAGTTTATGGGGGGGGCGGATAGATACGCAGTATTTT; CDR3 protein: CASSLWGGRIDTQYF
D gene: -; clone size: many; J gene: TRBJ2-1; V gene: TRBV27; CDR3 DNA: TGTGCCAGCAGCTTAACAGTTAACAATGAGCAGTTCTTC; CDR3 protein: CASSLTVNNEQFF
D gene: -; clone size: few; J gene: TRBJ2-1; V gene: TRBV27; CDR3 DNA: TGTGCCAGCAGTTTGAAGGGGCGACAGTACAATGAGCAGTTCTTC; CDR3 protein: CASSLKGRQYNEQFF
D gene: -; clone size: -; J gene: TRBJ2-3; V gene: TRBV7-9; CDR3 DNA: TGTGCCAGCAGCTTAAACCGGGACCGCTATACGCAGTATTTT; CDR3 protein: CASSLNRDRYTQYF
D gene: -; clone size: few; J gene: TRBJ2-1; V gene: TRBV24-1; CDR3 DNA: TGTGCCACCAGTGATTTTGTGGGGCATGAGCAGTTCTTC; CDR3 protein: CATSDFVGHEQFF
D gene: TRBD1; clone size: few; J gene: TRBJ1-5; V gene: TRBV19; CDR3 DNA: TGTGCCAGTAATCCTACAAAACAGGGGCAAAGGCAGCCCCAGCATTTT; CDR3 protein: CASNPTKQGQRQPQHF
D gene: -; clone size: -; J gene: TRBJ2-3; V gene: TRBV6-2/TRBV6-3; CDR3 DNA: TGTGCCAGCAGTTACGAAGGGGCTATAGATACGCAGTATTTT; CDR3 protein: CASSYEGAIDTQYF
D gene: TRBD2; clone size: few; J gene: TRBJ2-2; V gene: TRBV3-1; CDR3 DNA: TGTGCCAGCAGCCAAGACCTACCAGGGACTAGCGGAGAGACCGGGGAGCTGTTTTTT; CDR3 protein: CASSQDLPGTSGETGELFF
D gene: -; clone size: many; J gene: TRBJ2-3; V gene: TRBV7-2; CDR3 DNA: TGTGCCAGCAGCTTAAGAAGCAGATTCACAGATACGCAGTATTTT; CDR3 protein: CASSLRSRFTDTQYF
D gene: -; clone size: -; J gene: TRBJ1-5; V gene: TRBV27; CDR3 DNA: TGTGCCAGCAGTTGGGGGAGTCCCAATCAGCCCCAGCATTTT; CDR3 protein: CASSWGSPNQPQHF
D gene: -; clone size: many; J gene: TRBJ1-2; V gene: TRBV27; CDR3 DNA: TGTGCCAGCAGTATTACGGGGGGACCAGGGACCTATGGCTACACCTTC; CDR3 protein: CASSITGGPGTYGYTF
D gene: TRBD1; clone size: -; J gene: TRBJ1-2; V gene: TRBV4-1; CDR3 DNA: TGCGCCAGCAGCCAAGCAGGGGGCGCCGATGGCTACACCTTC; CDR3 protein: CASSQAGGADGYTF
D gene: TRBD1; clone size: few; J gene: TRBJ2-6; V gene: TRBV20-1; CDR3 DNA: TGCAGTGCTAGACGACCAGGGGGTTCTGGGGCCAACGTCCTGACTTTC; CDR3 protein: CSARRPGGSGANVLTF
D gene: -; clone size: many; J gene: TRBJ2-5; V gene: TRBV10-2; CDR3 DNA: TGCGCCAGCAGTGAAAAAGGACCCCTCTGGACCCAGTACTTC; CDR3 protein: CASSEKGPLWTQYF
D gene: TRBD2; clone size: -; J gene: TRBJ2-3; V gene: TRBV27; CDR3 DNA: TGTGCCAGCAGTTTAGAAGCGGGGTCTAGCACAGATACGCAGTATTTT; CDR3 protein: CASSLEAGSSTDTQYF